Shown below are 14 T cell receptor beta chains from a single sample sequenced in a study of blood T cell repertoires in COVID-19 (dated by TCRdb to 2018 to 2021). The method behind the library was the immunoSEQ multiplex PCR assay. TCRdb re-hosts the immuneACCESS table, in-frame sequences only. Its copies lack some clones; in the studies checked, an unresolved V gene accounts for under half of them, and the cause for the rest is not known. The sample table contains tens of thousands of clones; only one count was recorded for 75% to 85% of them. 15% to 20% of the sample comes from the top ten. Sequencing used peripheral blood. The receptors shown here come from a human donor in a cohort sampled during active COVID-19.

The CDR3 bases are TGTGCCAGCAGCAAACCAGATCCAGATACGCAGTATTTT. This translates into CASSKPDPDTQYF. The chain is built from TRBV21-1 and TRBJ2-3; the D call of TRBD1 is as the table states it, not checked on the DNA. TRBV21-1 represents a pseudogene. The CDR3 runs to 13 residues.

Turning to this clone: Because it lacks the conserved phenylalanine or tryptophan at the end, this CDR3 is likely a read error. The CDR3 sequence: CASRGTPSNYEQYL. CDR3 nucleotide sequence: TGCGCCAGTAGGGGGACACCCTCAAATTACGAGCAGTACCTC. V gene TRBV5-1 combines with J gene TRBJ2-7; the D gene is possibly TRBD1 (6 bases). The germline gives CDR1 SGHRS, CDR2 YFSETQ. The CDR3 runs to 14 residues. Trimming left V 8 bases short and J 4 bases short, with 19 bases between.

This chain connects TRBV18 to TRBJ2-4; possible D gene TRBD2, 6 bases. This CDR3 has 16 amino acids. Deletions cut 3 bases from V and 3 bases from J, with 15 bases between. CDR1 and CDR2 (germline): KGHSH, LQKENI. CDR3 sequence: CASSPRDSEGKNIQYF. The CDR3 region has the DNA TGTGCCAGCTCACCCCGGGACTCCGAAGGCAAAAACATTCAGTACTTC.

The chain couples TRBV29-1 to TRBJ2-1, with TRBD1 matching 12 bases. Germline-derived CDR1 and CDR2 are SQVTM and ANQGSEA. The ends lost 0 bases at V and 0 bases at J; junction bases unmatched: 9. The CDR3 consists of 19 residues. Written as DNA, the CDR3 is TGCAGCGTTGAAGATCTGCCCGGGACAGGGGGCTACTCCTACAATGAGCAGTTCTTC. Translation gives CSVEDLPGTGGYSYNEQFF.

This chain connects TRBV15 to TRBJ1-5; D remains ambiguous. Trimming removed 3 bases from V and 6 bases from J, with 6 bases in between. The germline CDR1 and CDR2 sequences are LNHNV and YYDKDF (reference sequence). The CDR3 sequence is 12 residues long. This chain's CDR3 is CATSSGGQPQHF. CDR3 DNA: TGTGCCACCAGCAGCGGAGGTCAGCCCCAGCATTTT.

The V and J genes are TRBV18 and TRBJ1-1; 7 positions match TRBD1. This CDR3 has 14 amino acids. The germline CDR1 and CDR2 sequences are KGHSH and LQKENI. Unmatched junction bases numbered 5, after V lost 6 bases and J lost 1 base. CDR3 nucleotides: TGTGCCAGCTCCGAAAGGACAGGGAACACTGAAGCTTTCTTT. As protein: CASSERTGNTEAFF.

This rearrangement joins TRBV18 to TRBJ2-7, with a weak D call TRBD1 (6 bases). V was pared by 3 bases and J by 3 bases, with 12 bases between. The CDR3 contains 14 residues. Germline V gives CDR1 KGHSH, CDR2 LQKENI. The CDR3 spells CASSPGGANYEQYF. CDR3 DNA sequence: TGTGCCAGCTCACCTGGGGGCGCGAACTACGAGCAGTACTTC.

The chain joins TRBV7-9 to TRBJ1-6; 10 nucleotides match TRBD1. Germline CDR1 and CDR2: SEHNR and FQNEAQ (reference sequence). V lost 1 base, J lost 9 bases, and 3 bases stayed unmatched. The CDR3 loop spans 15 amino acids. The CDR3 DNA is TGTGCCAGCAGCTTAGATGACAGGGGGCTTTCACCCCTCCACTTT. Translated: CASSLDDRGLSPLHF.

The genes are TRBV19 and TRBJ2-7; 7 positions match TRBD1. Unmatched junction bases numbered 9, after V lost 3 bases and J lost 7 bases. The CDR3 has 14 residues. CDR1 and CDR2 from the germline V gene are LNHDA and SQIVND (reference sequence). The CDR3 sequence: CASSMGTVFAEQYF. CDR3 in DNA: TGTGCCAGTAGTATGGGGACAGTGTTCGCGGAGCAGTACTTC. The variable domain in full, completed from reference TRBV19 and TRBJ2-7, reads DGGITQSPKYLFRKEGQNVTLSCEQNLNHDAMYWYRQDPGQGLRLIYYSQIVNDFQKGDIAEGYSVSREKKESFPLTVTSAQKNPTAFYLCASSMGTVFAEQYFGPGTRLTVT.

The V gene is TRBV5-1, the J gene TRBJ2-5; TRBD2 agrees at 9 bases. CDR1 is SGHRS and CDR2 is YFSETQ in the germline V gene. The CDR3 extends over 14 amino acids. V shed 4 bases and J 5 bases; nucleotides not matched to a gene: 6. The CDR3 loop is CASSTGLAPETQYF. The CDR3 nucleotides are TGCGCCAGCAGCACGGGACTAGCTCCGGAGACCCAGTACTTC.

V and J are TRBV3-1 (or the pseudogene TRBV3-2) and TRBJ2-7; 10 bases match TRBD2. The CDR3 covers 16 residues. CDR1 and CDR2 (germline): LGHDT, YNNKEL (reference sequence). With 4 bases clipped from V and 6 bases from J, the junction kept 12 bases outside the gene matches. CDR3 in amino acids: CASSPVAGTSVFEQYF. The DNA for the CDR3 is TGTGCCAGCAGCCCGGTGGCAGGGACTAGCGTCTTCGAGCAGTACTTC.

The chain links TRBV12-5 to TRBJ1-5, with TRBD1 identical over 7 bases. CDR1 and CDR2 from the germline V gene are LGHNT and FRNRAP. The trim removed 7 bases at V and 4 bases at J, leaving 7 bases unmatched. CDR3 length equals 14 residues. The CDR3 DNA sequence: TGTGCTAGTGCCTCAGACAGGGCTAATCAGCCCCAGCATTTT. Translated: CASASDRANQPQHF.

The chain links TRBV12-3 or TRBV12-4 to TRBJ2-3; perhaps TRBD2 as D (6 bases). V was pared by 8 bases and J by 6 bases, with 12 bases between. This CDR3 contains 12 residues. Here the CDR3 DNA reads TGTGCCAGCTCCGCCCGGGAGGATACGCAGTATTTT. Translating gives CASSAREDTQYF.

This clone was counted a few times. The gene calls are TRBV19 and TRBJ2-3; D perhaps matches TRBD2 (5 bases). Trimming shortened V by 3 bases and J by 1 base, and 14 bases separated the two germline ends. From germline, CDR1 is LNHDA and CDR2 SQIVND (reference sequence). The CDR3 contains 16 residues. CDR3 residues: CASSIQSGVGTDTQYF. CDR3 DNA: TGTGCCAGTAGTATTCAGTCCGGGGTAGGCACAGATACGCAGTATTTT.